These 23 T cell receptor beta chains share one sample of origin, sequenced in a study of blood T cell repertoires in COVID-19 (dated by TCRdb to the early 2020s). Libraries were built with the immunoSEQ multiplex PCR assay. As stored in TCRdb, this immuneACCESS dataset retains in-frame rearrangements with V and J assigned. A fraction of the clones does not appear; measured against another copy, unresolved V genes explain less than half of the discrepancy, and the remainder lacks a known reason. The sample table holds about 160,000 clones, of which 85% were seen once. Of the sample, approximately 3.3% falls within the top ten clones. Sequencing was carried out using peripheral blood. These receptor sequences come from a human donor with acute or convalescent COVID-19. The donor label of this sample is uncertain.

The chain couples TRBV5-4 to TRBJ1-4, with 8 bases matching TRBD1. In germline, CDR1 is SGHNT, CDR2 YYREEE (reference sequence). The CDR3 extends over 15 amino acids. V trimming: 4 bases; J trimming: 8 bases; junction bases outside the gene matches: 10. The CDR3, as DNA: TGTGCCAGCAGCATCCGGCAGGGGGCAGGGGAAAAACTGTTTTTT. Its translation is CASSIRQGAGEKLFF.

The chain couples TRBV11-3 to TRBJ2-5; 9 bases map to TRBD2. Germline V gives CDR1 SGHNT, CDR2 YENEEA. The CDR3 length is 16 residues. J lost 4 bases, V lost 5 bases, and 11 bases had no gene match. This CDR3 reads CASSTGPPRGGETQYF. The CDR3 nucleotides read TGTGCCAGCAGCACCGGGCCCCCGCGGGGGGGAGAGACCCAGTACTTC.

V is TRBV15 and J is TRBJ1-5; 9 bases match TRBD1. V lost 2 bases, J lost 6 bases, and 17 bases stayed unmatched. This CDR3 spans 19 amino acids. From germline, CDR1 is LNHNV and CDR2 YYDKDF (reference sequence). CDR3 in DNA: TGTGCCACCAGCAGACCTCAAACGGGACAGGGAGGAGGATCTCAGCCCCAGCATTTT. Translation gives CATSRPQTGQGGGSQPQHF.

The V and J genes are TRBV7-2 and TRBJ2-7, with TRBD2 matching over 15 bases. The CDR3 covers 16 residues. Losses at the gene ends were 5 bases for V and 2 bases for J; bases not matched to a gene: 4. Germline V CDR1 and CDR2: SGHTA, FQGNSA. The CDR3 DNA follows: TGTGCCAGCAGCCCTGGACTAGCGGGGGGGACCTACGAGCAGTACTTC. Protein: CASSPGLAGGTYEQYF.

This chain links TRBV19 with TRBJ1-6, with D unresolved. The germline gives CDR1 LNHDA, CDR2 SQIVND (reference sequence). There are 14 residues in the CDR3. Trimming stripped 3 bases from V and 6 bases from J, with 9 bases between. CDR3 in amino acids: CASSISGVNSPLHF. CDR3 in DNA: TGTGCCAGTAGTATTTCCGGGGTTAATTCACCCCTCCACTTT.

The chain uses TRBV10-2 and TRBJ1-5; 9 bases agree with TRBD1. Germline-derived CDR1 and CDR2 are WSHSY and SAAADI. The CDR3 consists of 16 residues. Trimming at V came to 3 bases and at J to 5 bases, leaving 8 bases not matched to a gene. The CDR3 is CASSDSDRGNHQPQHF. Here the CDR3 DNA reads TGCGCCAGCAGTGATTCGGACAGGGGAAACCATCAGCCCCAGCATTTT.

A single count supports this clone. V gene TRBV18 combines with J gene TRBJ1-4; 10 bases fit TRBD1. Per germline, CDR1 KGHSH and CDR2 LQKENI. This CDR3 is 17 amino acids long. Trimming cost V 3 bases and J 3 bases; bases outside gene matches: 7. The CDR3 reads CASSPGDRGVPNEKLFF. Written as DNA, the CDR3 is TGTGCCAGCTCACCGGGGGACAGGGGAGTCCCTAATGAAAAACTGTTTTTT.

This clone was observed a few times. The chain has TRBV7-2 and TRBJ2-1; 10 nucleotides match TRBD2. The CDR3 extends over 17 amino acids. After removal of 1 base from V and 8 bases from J, the junction contained 11 bases not matched to a gene. The germline V gene has CDR1 SGHTA and CDR2 FQGNSA. The CDR3 here is CASSLEAAGGRVDEQFF. The CDR3, as DNA: TGTGCCAGCAGCTTAGAAGCAGCGGGGGGGCGTGTTGATGAGCAGTTCTTC.

V is TRBV12-3 or TRBV12-4 and J is TRBJ2-7; D is undetermined. The CDR3 length is 13 residues. V was clipped by 5 bases and J by 6 bases, with 14 bases between them. The CDR3 region has the DNA TGTGCCAGCAGTACTTTAATTTTCTCCGAGCAGTACTTC. Translation: CASSTLIFSEQYF.

The V and J genes are TRBV14 and TRBJ1-1; TRBD1 might be the D (6 bases). The germline V and J ends were trimmed by 5 bases and 8 bases, with 21 bases remaining between them. This CDR3 is built from 15 residues. In germline, CDR1 is SGHDN, CDR2 FVKESK. CDR3 sequence reads: CASSTRQDSRTEAFF. Written as DNA, the CDR3 is TGTGCCAGCAGCACCCGGCAGGACAGCCGTACCGAAGCTTTCTTT.

A remark on this clone: Mismatch with germline at one junction end may stem from a read error. The chain joins TRBV5-1 to TRBJ2-5; TRBD1 aligns across 8 bases. This CDR3 has 18 residues. Germline CDR1 reads SGHRS; CDR2 reads YFSETQ. CDR3 region: CASKAGGFRTFPQKTQYF. As DNA, the CDR3 is TGCGCCAGCAAAGCAGGGGGCTTTCGTACCTTTCCCCAAAAGACCCAGTACTTC. The entire variable domain, with the rest obtained from reference TRBV5-1 and TRBJ2-5, is as follows: KAGVTQTPRYLIKTRGQQVTLSCSPISGHRSVSWYQQTPGQGLQFLFEYFSETQRNKGNFPGRFSGRQFSNSRSEMNVSTLELGDSALYLCASKAGGFRTFPQKTQYFGPGTRLLVL.

The CDR3 nucleotides read TGTGCCAGCAGCTTAGGGACTAGCGGGGGGCGGAGCTCCTACAATGAGCAGTTCTTC. It is translated as CASSLGTSGGRSSYNEQFF. The genes are TRBV7-2 and TRBJ2-1, with 14 bases aligning to TRBD2. Germline V gene lookup returns CDR1 SGHTA and CDR2 FQGNSA. The V gene end was trimmed by 1 base and the J gene end by 0 bases; junction bases not matched to a gene: 5. The CDR3 contains 19 residues.

V gene TRBV5-4 combines with J gene TRBJ2-5; tentatively, D is TRBD2 (6 bases). The CDR3 is 16 residues long. Trimming cost V 3 bases and J 4 bases, with 19 bases left between them. Germline V gene sequence: CDR1 SGHNT, CDR2 YYREEE (reference sequence). CDR3 sequence reads: CASSSSAGPPRETQYF. The CDR3 nucleotides read TGTGCCAGCAGCTCCTCGGCGGGGCCCCCCCGAGAGACCCAGTACTTC.

The chain carries TRBV9 and TRBJ2-7; D may be TRBD1 (5 bases). Looked up from germline, CDR1 is SGDLS and CDR2 is YYNGEE. With 4 bases removed from V and 0 bases from J, the gap between germline ends came to 11 bases. The CDR3 sequence is 14 residues long. In DNA form, the CDR3 reads TGTGCCAGCAGCCCCCGACAGAGCTCCTACGAGCAGTACTTC. It encodes CASSPRQSSYEQYF.

The V gene is TRBV27, the J gene TRBJ1-1, with TRBD1 matching 9 bases. V trimming: 8 bases; J trimming: 6 bases; junction bases outside the gene matches: 13. Looked up from germline, CDR1 is MNHEY and CDR2 is SMNVEV (reference sequence). CDR3 length: 15 residues. CDR3 sequence: CASCPGTGMWAEAFF. CDR3 bases: TGTGCCAGCTGCCCCGGGACAGGGATGTGGGCTGAAGCTTTCTTT.

This clone was counted many times. The V call is TRBV15, the J call TRBJ1-5; 8 nucleotides align to TRBD1. The CDR3 contains 15 residues. V lost 7 bases and J lost 0; bases outside the gene matches: 5. Germline V lookup: CDR1 LNHNV, CDR2 YYDKDF (reference sequence). The CDR3 loop is CATNGTGDSNQPQHF. CDR3 coding DNA: TGTGCCACCAACGGGACAGGAGATAGCAATCAGCCCCAGCATTTT.

The chain couples TRBV15 to TRBJ1-3, with a weak D call TRBD1 (5 bases). V was clipped by 4 bases and J by 7 bases, with 8 bases between them. The germline gives CDR1 LNHNV, CDR2 YYDKDF (reference sequence). The CDR3 is 12 amino acids. The chain's CDR3 is CATSIRGNTIYF. For the CDR3, the DNA is TGTGCCACCAGCATTCGGGGGAACACCATATATTTT. Full variable domain (rest looked up from reference TRBV15 and TRBJ1-3): DAMVIQNPRYQVTQFGKPVTLSCSQTLNHNVMYWYQQKSSQAPKLLFHYYDKDFNNEADTPDNFQSRRPNTSFCFLDIRSPGLGDTAMYLCATSIRGNTIYFGEGSWLTVV.

The chain has TRBV4-3 and TRBJ1-2; 9 nucleotides line up with TRBD1. V dropped 0 bases and J dropped 8; count of bases not matched to a gene: 7. The germline CDR1 and CDR2 sequences are LGHNA and YSLEER. The CDR3 totals 15 residues. CDR3 nucleotide sequence: TGCGCCAGCAGCCAAGATAAGGGGACAGGGATCGGCTACACCTTC. Translation gives CASSQDKGTGIGYTF.

The chain couples TRBV30 to TRBJ2-7; 8 bases align to TRBD2. Losses at the gene ends were 5 bases for V and 4 bases for J; bases not matched to a gene: 19. Germline CDR1 and CDR2: GTSNPN and SVGIG (reference sequence). The CDR3 loop spans 17 amino acids. Here the CDR3 reads CAWGQWAGGGFVYEQYF. CDR3 coding DNA: TGTGCCTGGGGTCAATGGGCGGGGGGTGGATTTGTTTACGAGCAGTACTTC. Together with reference TRBV30 and TRBJ2-7, the CDR3 gives the full variable domain: SQTIHQWPATLVQPVGSPLSLECTVEGTSNPNLYWYRQAAGRGLQLLFYSVGIGQISSEVPQNLSASRPQDRQFILSSKKLLLSDSGFYLCAWGQWAGGGFVYEQYFGPGTRLTVT.

The V call is TRBV19, the J call TRBJ2-7; D is perhaps TRBD1 (6 bases). This CDR3 has 14 amino acids. Trimming cost V 1 base and J 5 bases, with 12 bases left between them. Germline V CDR1 and CDR2: LNHDA, SQIVND (reference sequence). The CDR3 sequence is CASSIVQGWNEQYF. CDR3 nucleotide sequence: TGTGCCAGTAGTATAGTGCAGGGGTGGAACGAGCAGTACTTC.

The rearrangement uses TRBV6-2 or TRBV6-3 and TRBJ2-7; D is possibly TRBD2 (6 bases). CDR1 MNHEY and CDR2 SVGEGT come from the germline V gene. The CDR3 sequence is 15 residues long. V was pared by 6 bases and J by 1 base, with 16 bases between. The CDR3 DNA is TGTGCCAGCAGCGGACACTCCGGGGGTTCCTACGAGCAGTACTTC. Its protein is CASSGHSGGSYEQYF.

The chain is built from TRBV12-3 or TRBV12-4 and TRBJ2-7; 9 bases line up with TRBD1. This CDR3 has 13 amino acids. Germline trimming cut 6 bases from V and 5 bases from J; bases unmatched to any gene: 5. In nucleotides, the CDR3 is TGTGCCAGCAGATACAGGGGGCGCGACGAGCAGTACTTC. Its translation: CASRYRGRDEQYF.

The V and J genes are TRBV29-1 and TRBJ1-1; 7 bases are shared with TRBD1. From germline, CDR1 is SQVTM and CDR2 ANQGSEA. V was clipped by 1 base and J by 11 bases; unmatched bases: 16. The CDR3 extends over 15 amino acids. The CDR3 bases are TGCAGCGTTGAAGCGAGTCGGGGCAGGGGGTCAGGGGCTTTCTTT. Amino acids: CSVEASRGRGSGAFF.